This T cell receptor (beta chain) comes out of a study of shared clonotypes between healthy human individuals. This clone showed up just once. The germline V gene encodes CDR1 LGHNA and CDR2 YSLEER. This CDR3 contains 16 residues. The V end was cut by 0 bases, the J end by 2 bases, with 8 bases between. Sequencing was performed with immunoSEQ multiplex PCR; in TCRdb, only in-frame clones are kept and a portion is missing. The top ten clones hold 15% to 20% of a sample with about 330,000 clones, roughly 84% of them seen once. Sequenced sample: memory CD8+ T cells sorted from blood. Subset reported: CD45RO+ cells pooled with CCR7-negative TemRA cells. The clonotype comes from a man younger than 35 in good health. V and J are TRBV4-3 and TRBJ2-6; a weak D match, TRBD1 (6 bases). The CDR3 loop reads CASSQEQGTGANVLTF. DNA of the CDR3: TGCGCCAGCAGCCAAGAACAGGGAACTGGGGCCAACGTCCTGACTTTC.